The sequence of this T cell receptor beta chain was determined in a study of CD8 T cells in Susac syndrome. Turning to the study itself: The Susac syndrome patients that were sequenced included roughly 6 with active disease and under ten in remission. At the time their blood was drawn, patients with Susac syndrome were either therapy-naive, on corticosteroids (with some of them also receiving intravenous immunoglobulin), or on intravenous immunoglobulin alone. General observations from the study: Peak Susac CD8+ clonal expansion occurred in TEMRA cells and active patients.

With regard to this clonotype: Its antigen is as yet unknown.

The authors reverse transcribed roughly 0.45 to 1 ug RNA with random hexamers. TCRdb processed the immunoSEQ multiplex PCR reads anew with MiXCR; each CDR3 protein has one entry. The table records about 120,000 distinct CDR3 sequences, just under 95% of them present only once. CDR1 is MNHEY and CDR2 is SMNVEV in the germline V gene (reference sequence). The CDR3 is made up of 15 amino acids. The ends lost 6 bases at V and 2 bases at J; junction bases unmatched: 9. The chain is built from TRBV27 and TRBJ2-5, with TRBD1 identical over 7 bases. The sequenced sample was CD8+ T cells from PBMCs. The receptor comes from a human donor with Susac syndrome. CDR3 sequence reads: CASSISGTEQETQYF. As DNA, the CDR3 is TGTGCCAGCAGCATTTCCGGGACAGAACAAGAGACCCAGTACTTC.